These 8 T cell receptor beta chains share one sample of origin, sequenced in a study of neurological immune-mediated disorders. From the 5' RACE reads, TCRdb called clonotypes with MiXCR, one entry per CDR3 protein. The sample consists of some 30,000 distinct CDR3 sequences, under 6.5% of them appearing once. Material: CD4+ T cells from blood. These receptors all come from a woman between 45 and 65 years old in good health.

At least ten counts were recorded for this clonotype. The chain links TRBV5-1 to TRBJ1-6; D ambiguous. V was clipped by 4 bases and J by 9 bases, with 17 bases between them. The V gene's germline CDR1 is SGHRS and CDR2 YFSETQ. The CDR3 totals 15 residues. As DNA, the CDR3 is TGCGCCAGCAGCCCTTTGGACCCTCAAGTTTCACCCCTCCACTTT. It codes for CASSPLDPQVSPLHF. Variable domain in full (rest from reference TRBV5-1 and TRBJ1-6): KAGVTQTPRYLIKTRGQQVTLSCSPISGHRSVSWYQQTPGQGLQFLFEYFSETQRNKGNFPGRFSGRQFSNSRSEMNVSTLELGDSALYLCASSPLDPQVSPLHFGNGTRLTVT.

This clonotype was detected ten times or more. This chain connects TRBV27 to TRBJ2-1; TRBD2 matches 7 bases. The CDR3 totals 16 residues. Trimming at V came to 6 bases and at J to 0 bases, leaving 8 bases not matched to a gene. CDR1 and CDR2 from the germline V gene are MNHEY and SMNVEV (reference sequence). DNA of the CDR3: TGTGCCAGCAGACTCCCGGGACTAAGCTCCTACAATGAGCAGTTCTTC. Translated, it gives CASRLPGLSSYNEQFF.

This clonotype was detected ten times or more. The V and J genes are TRBV20-1 and TRBJ1-2; 7 nucleotides align to TRBD1. Germline CDR1 is DFQATT and CDR2 is SNEGSKA (reference sequence). This CDR3 comprises 14 residues. V gave up 3 bases and J gave up 2 bases; unmatched junction bases: 6. CDR3 DNA sequence: TGCAGTGCTAGTATACCGGACAGGAACTATGGCTACACCTTC. It specifies CSASIPDRNYGYTF.

This clonotype was detected many times. The V and J genes are TRBV20-1 and TRBJ1-5; D is unclear. V lost 3 bases to trimming and J lost 1 base, with 10 bases between them. Germline V gene lookup returns CDR1 DFQATT and CDR2 SNEGSKA (reference sequence). The CDR3 runs 14 residues. CDR3 amino acids: CSASPLGSNQPQHF. CDR3 bases: TGCAGTGCTAGTCCCTTGGGGAGCAATCAGCCCCAGCATTTT.

This clonotype was detected many times. The V call is TRBV6-5, the J call TRBJ2-2; D is perhaps TRBD2 (6 bases). Per the germline V gene, CDR1 is MNHEY and CDR2 is SVGAGI. The V and J ends lost 11 bases and 5 bases respectively, with 18 bases between them. The CDR3 length is 14 residues. The chain's CDR3 is CAVRLASETGELFF. CDR3 sequence (DNA): TGTGCCGTCAGATTGGCTAGCGAGACCGGGGAGCTGTTTTTT.

This clonotype has at least ten counts. This sequence joins TRBV27 and TRBJ2-1; 8 bases agree with TRBD1. CDR1 MNHEY and CDR2 SMNVEV come from the germline V gene (reference sequence). The ends lost 3 bases at V and 9 bases at J; junction bases unmatched: 13. CDR3 length: 16 residues. DNA for the CDR3: TGTGCCAGCAGTTTTTATCCCGTGACAGGGGCAGGTGAGCAGTTCTTC. It codes for CASSFYPVTGAGEQFF.

This clonotype was counted ten times or more. V is TRBV14 and J is TRBJ1-5, with 10 nucleotides matching TRBD1. Germline V gene sequence: CDR1 SGHDN, CDR2 FVKESK. After removal of 4 bases from V and 0 bases from J, the junction contained 3 bases not matched to a gene. The CDR3 loop spans 16 amino acids. The DNA of the CDR3 is TGTGCCAGCAGCCCAGGGACAGGGGCTAGCAATCAGCCCCAGCATTTT. Translating it yields CASSPGTGASNQPQHF.

This clonotype came up many times. The chain carries TRBV7-9 and TRBJ2-1; 10 positions match TRBD2. The CDR3 loop spans 14 amino acids. The germline CDR1 and CDR2 sequences are SEHNR and FQNEAQ (reference sequence). Losses at the gene ends were 6 bases for V and 8 bases for J; bases not matched to a gene: 7. CDR3 sequence reads: CASRLAGVSDEQFF. In DNA, the CDR3 is TGTGCCAGCAGGCTAGCGGGAGTGTCGGATGAGCAGTTCTTC.